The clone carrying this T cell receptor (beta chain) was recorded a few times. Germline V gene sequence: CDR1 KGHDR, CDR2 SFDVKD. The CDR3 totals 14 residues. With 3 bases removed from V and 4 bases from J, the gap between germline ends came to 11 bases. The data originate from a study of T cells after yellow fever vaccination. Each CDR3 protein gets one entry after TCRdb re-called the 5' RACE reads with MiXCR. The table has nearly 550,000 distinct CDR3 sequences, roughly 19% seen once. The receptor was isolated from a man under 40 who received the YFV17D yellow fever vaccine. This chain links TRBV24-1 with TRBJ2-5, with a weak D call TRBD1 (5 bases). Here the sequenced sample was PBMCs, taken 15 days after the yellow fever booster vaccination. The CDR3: CATSDPREGETQYF. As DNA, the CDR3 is TGTGCCACCAGTGATCCCAGGGAAGGAGAGACCCAGTACTTC.